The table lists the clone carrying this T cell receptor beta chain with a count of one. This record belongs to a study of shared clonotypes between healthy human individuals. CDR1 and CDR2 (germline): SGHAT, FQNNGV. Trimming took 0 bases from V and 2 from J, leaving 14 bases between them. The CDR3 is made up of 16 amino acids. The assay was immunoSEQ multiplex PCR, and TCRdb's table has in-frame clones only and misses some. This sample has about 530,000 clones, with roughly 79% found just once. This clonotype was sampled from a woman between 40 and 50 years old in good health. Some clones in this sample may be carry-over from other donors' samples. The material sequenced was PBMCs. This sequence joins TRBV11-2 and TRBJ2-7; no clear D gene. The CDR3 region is CASSLEADPSTYEQYF. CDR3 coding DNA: TGTGCCAGCAGCTTAGAGGCCGACCCGAGCACCTACGAGCAGTACTTC.